The 7 T cell receptor beta chains below all came from one sample that was sequenced in a study of Graves' ophthalmopathy and Graves' hyperthyroidism. Amplification of the TCR beta CDR3 regions used RNA transcripts (as template). Scientists carried out first-round RT-PCR using HTBI primers and then a second-round multiplex PCR. TCRdb recomputed calls from the multiplex PCR reads with MiXCR, one row per CDR3 protein. The sample comprises roughly 500,000 distinct CDR3 sequences, roughly an eighth of which are singletons, and over 7.5% rests with the top ten. Source material: blood. The receptors shown here come from a woman in her thirties with Graves' ophthalmopathy.

This chain links TRBV28 with TRBJ2-5, with 7 bases fitting TRBD2. Trimming cost V 1 base and J 5 bases; bases outside gene matches: 4. This CDR3 is 14 amino acids long. Germline V gene sequence: CDR1 MDHEN, CDR2 SYDVKM. CDR3 in DNA: TGTGCCAGCAGTTTATTTGCGGGGGTGGAGACCCAGTACTTC. Translated: CASSLFAGVETQYF.

The table lists this clonotype with many counts. The chain combines TRBV19 with TRBJ2-2; D ambiguous. The V gene's germline CDR1 is LNHDA and CDR2 SQIVND (reference sequence). Trimming stripped 6 bases from V and 0 bases from J, with 5 bases between. The CDR3 has 13 amino acids. This CDR3 is CASRSANTGELFF. CDR3 DNA: TGTGCCAGTAGGAGCGCGAACACCGGGGAGCTGTTTTTT.

The rearrangement uses TRBV7-2 and TRBJ2-7; 7 bases agree with TRBD2. V was pared by 1 base and J by 4 bases, with 4 bases of the junction left unmatched. Germline values: CDR1 SGHTA, CDR2 FQGNSA. CDR3 length equals 14 residues. The DNA for the CDR3 is TGTGCCAGCAGCTTAGATGGGGGGGTATACGAGCAGTACTTC. It yields the protein CASSLDGGVYEQYF.

The DNA of the CDR3 is TGCAGTGCTATTCCGGACGACAGGGGGCTGGAGACCCAGTACTTC. As protein: CSAIPDDRGLETQYF. The chain employs TRBV20-1 and TRBJ2-5; 10 bases are a match to TRBD1. The CDR3 is 15 amino acids. V lost 4 bases to trimming and J lost 5 bases; unmatched junction nucleotides: 10. Per germline, CDR1 DFQATT and CDR2 SNEGSKA (reference sequence).

A few counts support this clonotype. The chain links TRBV2 to TRBJ2-5; the D is unclear. The germline V gene encodes CDR1 SNHLY and CDR2 FYNNEI. V dropped 4 bases and J dropped 1 base, with 10 bases sitting between them. The CDR3 covers 14 residues. DNA for the CDR3: TGTGCCAGCAGTGGAAGAACATTCCAAGAGACCCAGTACTTC. Its protein is CASSGRTFQETQYF.

This clonotype was seen only a few times. This rearrangement joins TRBV7-2 to TRBJ2-5; TRBD2 aligns across 14 bases. Per germline, CDR1 SGHTA and CDR2 FQGNSA. V lost 5 bases and J lost 3; bases outside the gene matches: 5. The CDR3 runs to 16 residues. For the CDR3, the DNA is TGTGCCAGCAGCCACTCGGGACTAGCGGGAGAAGAGACCCAGTACTTC. The encoded protein is CASSHSGLAGEETQYF.

This clonotype was recorded at least ten times. The gene calls are TRBV27 and TRBJ1-2; D might be TRBD1 (5 bases). Trimming shortened V by 6 bases and J by 7 bases, and 9 bases separated the two germline ends. This CDR3 has 11 residues. Germline assignment: CDR1 MNHEY and CDR2 SMNVEV (reference sequence). CDR3 DNA: TGTGCCAGCAGCCCAGGGAGTGGCTACACCTTC. It codes for CASSPGSGYTF.